This paragraph covers one T cell receptor (beta chain) sequence. Its specific antigen is unknown. Per-base quality was not reported, and no clone a single base away is much larger than it. This record comes from a study of blood T cell repertoires in COVID-19 (dated by TCRdb to 2020 to 2022). At the level of the whole study: Collaborator samples came from the United States, Italy and Spain and covered acute and convalescent phases of COVID-19. The material from the prospective study consisted of cDNA or gDNA derived from T cells, B-cell-depleted T cells, or PBMCs. The dataset comprised deeply sampled blood TCRbeta repertoires from subjects exposed to, actively infected with, or recovered from COVID-19. The repertoires were released in a freely available public database intended as a resource for research on the immune response to SARS-CoV-2. Samples came from the ongoing ImmuneRACE study (first 160 participants) plus 1,254 subjects from 6 global collaborators. A de-identified subject ID, COVID-19 status, age in years and sex were almost always included in the sample metadata. Where HLA class I and class II types were available, the types were taken from metadata supplied by the sample provider, not from assay-based typing. The paper's findings and limits, for the study overall: How much clinical and demographic metadata was included differed by source and by participant, and the metadata was provided uncurated.

In the germline V gene, CDR1 corresponds to LGHNT and CDR2 to FRNRAP. V is reduced by 1 base and J by 6 bases, leaving a spacing of 7 bases between them. From its cysteine to its phenylalanine, the CDR3 spans 14 amino acids. Only the CDR3 DNA stays, 42 bases, in frame from base 1. TCRbeta CDR3 regions were amplified from genomic DNA using the immunoSEQ Assay, a bias-controlled multiplex PCR. The paper's processing steps were these. Within the assay, amplification of reference gene primers was used to estimate how many nucleated cells each sample contained. Sequence reads were collapsed and filtered to measure the absolute abundance of every unique TCRbeta CDR3 rearrangement. For each sample, productive Simpson clonality was calculated by taking the square root of Simpson's diversity index across productive rearrangements. TCRdb took this table from immuneACCESS and kept in-frame rearrangements with V and J called. Such tables lack part of the clones; where checked against another copy, unresolved V genes explain under half of the gap, and the rest is unexplained. V and J calls and clone size are as listed in that table; D and trimming were resolved from the DNA. The sample table records about 280,000 clones; about 85% of these occur just once. Roughly 2.5% of the sample is held by the ten biggest clonotypes.

Participants in the prospective study were enrolled through a virtual design, were aged about 18 to 100 years, and lived in approximately 25 United States geographic areas. In the prospective study, participants were assigned to cohorts based on the clinical history participants reported in a screening survey and a study questionnaire. Recovered participants in ImmuneRACE Cohort 3 were defined as having two consecutive negative NP/OP PCR tests, clearance from a healthcare professional, or resolution of symptoms. In the prospective study, whole blood, serum and a nasopharyngeal or oropharyngeal swab were collected from each participant by mobile phlebotomists. Over a roughly two-month period, participants in the prospective study had the option of providing additional blood draws and questionnaires. Before DNA extraction, prospective study blood samples were shipped either frozen or at room temperature.

Recombination joined TRBV12-5 with TRBJ2-6, with the D gene not clear enough to name. Material for sequencing was PBMCs or T cells enriched from blood (not recorded which). The receptor was derived from a woman in her forties or fifties who had recovered from COVID-19. Read as DNA, the sequence is TGTGCTAGTGGTTTGGCCGCGGAGGCCAACGTCCTGACTTTC. The resulting protein is CASGLAAEANVLTF.